The 27 T cell receptor beta chains below all came from one sample that was sequenced in a study of technical replicates of blood from a handful of donors. Here immunoSEQ multiplex PCR was the method, and the copy in TCRdb shows in-frame clones only, minus some. Among 50,000 to 65,000 clones listed, roughly 91% were seen once. Sequences were obtained from PBMCs. The receptors derive from a human donor in good health. Some clones in this sample may be carry-over from other donors' samples.

The V call is TRBV9, the J call TRBJ2-7; the match to TRBD2 covers 9 bases. The CDR3 length is 17 residues. Unmatched junction bases numbered 15, after V lost 4 bases and J lost 4 bases. Germline assignment: CDR1 SGDLS and CDR2 YYNGEE. CDR3 residues: CASSPASGTLTPYEQYF. CDR3 DNA sequence: TGTGCCAGCAGCCCCGCTAGCGGGACCTTAACCCCTTACGAGCAGTACTTC. The entire variable domain, with the rest obtained from reference TRBV9 and TRBJ2-7, is as follows: DSGVTQTPKHLITATGQRVTLRCSPRSGDLSVYWYQQSLDQGLQFLIQYYNGEERAKGNILERFSAQQFPDLHSELNLSSLELGDSALYFCASSPASGTLTPYEQYFGPGTRLTVT.

The gene calls are TRBV29-1 and TRBJ1-2; 9 bases align to TRBD1. Germline lookup yields CDR1 SQVTM and CDR2 ANQGSEA. J gave up 0 bases and V 3 bases, and 2 bases lay outside the gene matches. CDR3 length equals 14 residues. DNA of the CDR3: TGCAGCGTTGAGAACAGGGGGCCTAACTATGGCTACACCTTC. Protein product: CSVENRGPNYGYTF.

The chain is built from TRBV7-3 and TRBJ2-3, with 7 bases identical to TRBD2. V dropped 5 bases and J dropped 0; count of bases not matched to a gene: 5. Germline loops: CDR1 SGHTA, CDR2 FQGTGA. The CDR3 has 15 amino acids. The CDR3 is CASSLAGVSTDTQYF. CDR3 coding DNA: TGTGCCAGCAGCCTCGCGGGGGTCAGCACAGATACGCAGTATTTT.

The chain couples TRBV19 to TRBJ1-2; 8 bases map to TRBD1. Germline V CDR1 and CDR2: LNHDA, SQIVND (reference sequence). With 4 bases clipped from V and 8 bases from J, the junction kept 6 bases outside the gene matches. The CDR3 has 13 amino acids. The CDR3 DNA sequence: TGTGCCAGTAGTAATCAGGGGGCGGGCGGCTACACCTTC. Protein sequence: CASSNQGAGGYTF.

This clone has at least ten counts. The chain links TRBV4-3 to TRBJ2-3; weak D call: TRBD2 (6 bases). Germline CDR1 reads LGHNA; CDR2 reads YSLEER. The CDR3 length is 15 residues. V was pared by 0 bases and J by 3 bases, with 10 bases between. DNA for the CDR3: TGCGCCAGCAGCCAAGAGGGACGGGAGACAGATACGCAGTATTTT. Translating it yields CASSQEGRETDTQYF.

This chain connects TRBV4-1 to TRBJ2-3; 13 nucleotides agree with TRBD2. The germline V gene has CDR1 MGHRA and CDR2 YSYEKL. The CDR3 extends over 16 amino acids. Losses at the gene ends were 2 bases for V and 8 bases for J; bases not matched to a gene: 7. This chain's CDR3 is CASSQPTSGGRGTQYF. As DNA, the CDR3 is TGCGCCAGCAGCCAACCGACTAGCGGGGGGCGCGGTACGCAGTATTTT.

J is TRBJ2-7 and V is TRBV5-4; TRBD2 matches 8 bases. The CDR3 loop spans 15 amino acids. CDR1 and CDR2 (germline): SGHNT, YYREEE (reference sequence). V gave up 4 bases and J gave up 0 bases; unmatched junction bases: 6. The CDR3 bases are TGTGCCAGCAGCCGGGGGAGCGGGAGCTCCTACGAGCAGTACTTC. Its protein product is CASSRGSGSSYEQYF.

This clone was seen only once. The chain uses TRBV7-9 and TRBJ2-2; D may be TRBD2 (5 bases). The CDR3 covers 18 residues. The ends were cut back, 0 bases at V and 4 bases at J, with 18 bases in the middle. Germline CDR1 reads SEHNR; CDR2 reads FQNEAQ (reference sequence). This chain's CDR3 is CASSLAGSRRPPTGELFF. CDR3 nucleotides: TGTGCCAGCAGCTTAGCGGGGTCGAGGAGGCCCCCCACCGGGGAGCTGTTTTTT.

The chain is built from TRBV4-3 and TRBJ1-3; possible D gene TRBD1, 6 bases. The CDR3 runs 13 residues. Trimming removed 4 bases from V and 9 bases from J, with 13 bases in between. Germline V gene sequence: CDR1 LGHNA, CDR2 YSLEER. The CDR3 loop is CASSRSLGGTIYF. CDR3 bases: TGCGCCAGCAGCCGCAGTTTAGGGGGCACCATATATTTT.

The table lists this clone with a count of one. CDR3 bases: TGTGCCAGCAGCATTGGACACAAGAACACTGAAGCTTTCTTT. Encoded protein: CASSIGHKNTEAFF. The chain carries TRBV9 and TRBJ1-1; possible D gene TRBD1, 5 bases. Looked up from germline, CDR1 is SGDLS and CDR2 is YYNGEE. Trimming cost V 4 bases and J 1 base, with 11 bases left between them. CDR3 length: 14 amino acids.

The chain employs TRBV7-3 and TRBJ1-2, with TRBD1 matching over 10 bases. The germline V gene has CDR1 SGHTA and CDR2 FQGTGA. V dropped 5 bases and J dropped 8; count of bases not matched to a gene: 5. The CDR3 covers 13 residues. DNA for the CDR3: TGTGCCAGCAGCGACGGGACAGGGGACGGCTACACCTTC. Amino acid sequence: CASSDGTGDGYTF.

The chain is built from TRBV4-1 and TRBJ1-5; TRBD1 agrees at 11 bases. Trimming removed 4 bases from V and 3 bases from J; junction bases left unmatched: 2. This CDR3 is 15 amino acids long. Germline lookup yields CDR1 MGHRA and CDR2 YSYEKL. CDR3 sequence reads: CASSRDRGTNQPQHF. In nucleotides, the CDR3 is TGCGCCAGCAGCCGGGACAGGGGGACCAATCAGCCCCAGCATTTT.

This rearrangement joins TRBV4-3 to TRBJ2-3, with D tentatively TRBD2 (6 bases). The CDR3 consists of 17 residues. Germline assignment: CDR1 LGHNA and CDR2 YSLEER. The V end was cut by 2 bases, the J end by 10 bases, with 25 bases between. CDR3 sequence: CASSQSNLAAGVNAQYF. The CDR3 nucleotides read TGCGCCAGCAGCCAAAGTAACTTAGCGGCTGGGGTTAATGCGCAGTATTTT.

The chain couples TRBV7-2 to TRBJ2-1; 15 bases align to TRBD2. The CDR3 is 17 residues long. Germline V CDR1 and CDR2: SGHTA, FQGNSA. The trim removed 3 bases at V and 3 bases at J, leaving 3 bases unmatched. The CDR3 DNA sequence: TGTGCCAGCAGCTTCGGGACTAGCGGGAGGTTCTACAATGAGCAGTTCTTC. It is translated as CASSFGTSGRFYNEQFF.

Only a few counts were recorded for this clone. The chain couples TRBV6-4 to TRBJ1-6; D not resolved. V lost 7 bases and J 0 bases, leaving 13 bases between the germline ends. Germline V gene lookup returns CDR1 MRHNA and CDR2 SNTAGT. The CDR3 is made up of 16 amino acids. The CDR3 sequence is CASNGRPSSYNSPLHF. CDR3 DNA: TGTGCCAGCAACGGCAGGCCGAGCTCCTATAATTCACCCCTCCACTTT.

The chain joins TRBV5-1 to TRBJ2-1, with D uncertain. The germline V gene has CDR1 SGHRS and CDR2 YFSETQ. The CDR3 runs to 13 residues. V gave up 6 bases and J gave up 6 bases, with 13 bases separating them. CDR3 sequence reads: CASNLTPSNEQFF. CDR3 in DNA: TGCGCCAGCAACCTGACTCCCTCCAATGAGCAGTTCTTC.

The chain carries TRBV28 and TRBJ1-6, with D maybe TRBD1 (5 bases). This CDR3 is 12 amino acids long. Per germline, CDR1 MDHEN and CDR2 SYDVKM. Between the trimmed V and J ends, which lost 5 bases and 10 bases, there was a span of 9 bases. Here the CDR3 reads CASSTGESPLHF. Written as DNA, the CDR3 is TGTGCCAGCAGTACGGGGGAATCACCCCTCCACTTT.

This chain connects TRBV5-6 to TRBJ2-4; TRBD2 is a possible D gene (6 bases). The CDR3 is made up of 14 amino acids. In germline, CDR1 is SGHDT, CDR2 YYEEEE. The V gene lost 0 bases and the J gene lost 11 bases, with 15 bases spanning the gap. CDR3 region: CASSLGGGEIFQYF. The CDR3, as DNA: TGTGCCAGCAGCTTGGGTGGAGGGGAGATTTTTCAGTACTTC.

The genes are TRBV6-4 and TRBJ2-1; 8 nucleotides align to TRBD2. V was pared by 4 bases and J by 7 bases, with 6 bases of the junction left unmatched. The germline gives CDR1 MRHNA, CDR2 SNTAGT. CDR3 size: 14 residues. CDR3 nucleotides: TGTGCCAGCAGTGTTAGCGGGAATAAGAATGAGCAGTTCTTC. As protein: CASSVSGNKNEQFF.

The chain is built from TRBV30 and TRBJ1-3, with D perhaps matching TRBD1 (5 bases). Germline values: CDR1 GTSNPN, CDR2 SVGIG (reference sequence). V shed 3 bases and J shed 2 bases, with 8 bases lying between them. The CDR3 spans 13 residues. Written as DNA, the CDR3 is TGTGCCTGGAGCCCAGGGACTGGAAACACCATATATTTT. Translating it yields CAWSPGTGNTIYF. Filled out from reference TRBV30 and TRBJ1-3, the complete variable domain reads SQTIHQWPATLVQPVGSPLSLECTVEGTSNPNLYWYRQAAGRGLQLLFYSVGIGQISSEVPQNLSASRPQDRQFILSSKKLLLSDSGFYLCAWSPGTGNTIYFGEGSWLTVV.

The chain has TRBV4-2 and TRBJ1-5, with D possibly matching TRBD1 (5 bases). The CDR3 sequence is 15 residues long. CDR1 and CDR2 from the germline V gene are LGHNA and YNFKEQ. Trimming took off 0 bases at V and 6 bases at J, with 12 bases between the two ends. This CDR3 reads CASSQDLGGGQPQHF. The DNA of the CDR3 is TGTGCCAGCAGCCAAGATTTGGGGGGTGGTCAGCCCCAGCATTTT.

The chain links TRBV6-1 to TRBJ1-5, with D hard to call. The germline V gene encodes CDR1 MNHNS and CDR2 SASEGT. CDR3 length equals 17 residues. V shed 1 base and J shed 1 base, with 14 bases lying between them. Written as DNA, the CDR3 is TGTGCCAGCAGTGAAGGCCCGTGGGGAGGCAGCAATCAGCCCCAGCATTTT. Translation gives CASSEGPWGGSNQPQHF.

The CDR3 is CASSLAIMNEQFF. CDR3 bases: TGCGCCAGCAGCTTGGCTATTATGAATGAGCAGTTCTTC. The gene calls are TRBV5-1 and TRBJ2-1, with D unresolved. This CDR3 region has 13 residues. The V end was cut by 0 bases, the J end by 7 bases, with 8 bases between. The germline V gene encodes CDR1 SGHRS and CDR2 YFSETQ.

The chain combines TRBV15 with TRBJ2-7, with D maybe TRBD1 (6 bases). This CDR3 is 15 amino acids long. From germline, CDR1 is LNHNV and CDR2 YYDKDF (reference sequence). Trimming took off 1 base at V and 2 bases at J, with 12 bases between the two ends. CDR3 DNA sequence: TGTGCCACCAGCAGAGTTGCGGACAGACCCTACGAGCAGTACTTC. The encoded protein is CATSRVADRPYEQYF.

The J gene is TRBJ1-3, the V gene TRBV19, with D tentatively TRBD1 (5 bases). The CDR3 contains 15 residues. Trimming pared 4 bases from V and 0 bases from J, leaving 10 bases between. Germline CDR1 LNHDA, CDR2 SQIVND (reference sequence). The CDR3 loop reads CASSKRTLSGNTIYF. The CDR3 bases are TGTGCCAGTAGTAAGAGGACACTCTCTGGAAACACCATATATTTT.

This sequence joins TRBV27 and TRBJ1-6; D remains ambiguous. Per germline, CDR1 MNHEY and CDR2 SMNVEV (reference sequence). The CDR3 loop spans 13 amino acids. Trimming took 6 bases from V and 6 from J, leaving 9 bases between them. CDR3: CASRPDSNSPLHF. In nucleotides, the CDR3 is TGTGCCAGCAGACCAGATTCTAATTCACCCCTCCACTTT.

The rearrangement links TRBV2 to TRBJ2-7, with D maybe TRBD2 (8 bases). Germline V gives CDR1 SNHLY, CDR2 FYNNEI. The CDR3 is made up of 14 amino acids. V was trimmed by 7 bases and J by 6 bases, leaving 19 bases between them. CDR3 sequence reads: CASNTGTRGLEQYF. The CDR3, as DNA: TGTGCCAGCAACACCGGGACTAGGGGGCTCGAGCAGTACTTC.